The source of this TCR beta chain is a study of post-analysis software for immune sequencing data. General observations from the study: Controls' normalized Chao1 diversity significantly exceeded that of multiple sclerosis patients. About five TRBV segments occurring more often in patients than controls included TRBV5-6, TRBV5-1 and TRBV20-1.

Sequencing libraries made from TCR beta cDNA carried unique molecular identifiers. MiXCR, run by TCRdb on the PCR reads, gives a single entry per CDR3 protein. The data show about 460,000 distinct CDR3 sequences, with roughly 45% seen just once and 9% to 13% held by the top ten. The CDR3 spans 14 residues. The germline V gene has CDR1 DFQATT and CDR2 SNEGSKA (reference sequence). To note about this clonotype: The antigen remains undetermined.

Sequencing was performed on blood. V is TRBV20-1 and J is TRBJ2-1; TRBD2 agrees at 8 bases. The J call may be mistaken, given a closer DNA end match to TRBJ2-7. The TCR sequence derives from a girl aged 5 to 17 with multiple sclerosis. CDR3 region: CSAFREGLGNEQYF. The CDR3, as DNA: TGCAGTGCGTTTCGGGAGGGCCTCGGCAATGAGCAGTACTTC.